The text below deals with one T cell receptor (beta chain). The sample belongs to a study of blood T cell repertoires in COVID-19. Study in general: Sites across the United States, Italy and Spain contributed samples from acute and convalescent COVID-19. T cells, B-cell-depleted T cells, or PBMCs supplied cDNA or gDNA.

In the study's own analysis: From reference gene primer amplification, estimates of nucleated cell counts were derived. Generated by immunoSEQ multiplex PCR, the TCRdb table keeps only in-frame clones and is missing some. The V and J calls and clone size are taken from that table; D and trimming were inferred from the DNA. The sample holds 110,000 or so clones, roughly 82% seen once. Trimming pared 4 bases from V and 0 bases from J, leaving 12 bases between. Germline V gene lookup returns CDR1 MNHNY and CDR2 SVGAGI (reference sequence). The CDR3 runs to 15 residues. This chain links TRBV6-6 with TRBJ1-2; D ambiguous. What was sequenced was peripheral blood. The source is a woman aged 40 to 49 with acute or convalescent COVID-19. CDR3 DNA: TGTGCCAGCAGTTCAGTCACAGCTTCTAACTATGGCTACACCTTC. It encodes CASSSVTASNYGYTF.